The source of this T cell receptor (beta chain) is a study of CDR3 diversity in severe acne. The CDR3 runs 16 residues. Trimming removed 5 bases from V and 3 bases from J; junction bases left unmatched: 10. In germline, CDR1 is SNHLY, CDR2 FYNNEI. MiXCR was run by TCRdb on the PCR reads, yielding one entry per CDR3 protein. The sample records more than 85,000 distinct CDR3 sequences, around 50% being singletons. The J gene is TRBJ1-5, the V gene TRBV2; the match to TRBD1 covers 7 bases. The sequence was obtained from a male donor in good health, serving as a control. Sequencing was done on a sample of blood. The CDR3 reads CASSFRLDRNNQPQHF. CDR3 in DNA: TGTGCCAGCAGTTTCCGATTGGACAGGAACAATCAGCCCCAGCATTTT. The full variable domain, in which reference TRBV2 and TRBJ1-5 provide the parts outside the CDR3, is EPEVTQTPSHQVTQMGQEVILRCVPISNHLYFYWYRQILGQKVEFLVSFYNNEISEKSEIFDDQFSVERPDGSNFTLKIRSTKLEDSAMYFCASSFRLDRNNQPQHFGDGTRLSIL.